This is a list of T cell receptor beta chains from one sample in a study of identifying expanded T cells in peripheral blood. Measured with immunoSEQ multiplex PCR; TCRdb has only the in-frame clones, and not every one. The data show approximately 100,000 clones, with around 89% seen just once and about 15% held by the top ten. The sample comprised blood. The receptors stem from a person aged 18-69 years in good health. Both conserved end residues are part of each CDR3. Fields, in order: D gene, V gene, clone size, J gene, CDR3 DNA, CDR3 protein. A D gene is named only where the DNA matches it firmly. Expanded clones get a size class; other rows say once, few or many, or leave the size out.

NA,TRBV2,once,TRBJ2-7,TGTGCCAGCAGTACCGACCTCACCGGGACGCACCCCTACGAGCAGTACTTC,CASSTDLTGTHPYEQYF
NA,TRBV19,NA,TRBJ2-7,TGTGCCAGTAGTGCGGGGAACGAGCAGTACTTC,CASSAGNEQYF
NA,TRBV29-1,NA,TRBJ2-7,TGCAGCGTTTCGTCAACAGGGTTCTACGAGCAGTACTTC,CSVSSTGFYEQYF
NA,TRBV6-6,NA,TRBJ1-5,TGTGCCAGCACCGCTTTTCAGGGTCTGAGCAATCAGCCCCAGCATTTT,CASTAFQGLSNQPQHF
NA,TRBV5-1,NA,TRBJ2-1,TGCGCCAGCAGCTGGGCAGGGGTGGGCGGTGAGCAGTTCTTC,CASSWAGVGGEQFF
NA,TRBV5-4,NA,TRBJ1-2,TGTGCCAGCAGCTCACTCCCCTTACCAGACTATGGCTACACCTTC,CASSSLPLPDYGYTF
NA,TRBV7-2,NA,TRBJ1-1,TGTGCCAGCAGCTCACTGGGGTTTAACACTGAAGCTTTCTTT,CASSSLGFNTEAFF
NA,TRBV5-1,NA,TRBJ2-3,TGCGCCAGCAGCTTGGCGAAGGCAGGGCGCTATACGCAGTATTTT,CASSLAKAGRYTQYF
TRBD1,TRBV6-1,NA,TRBJ1-2,TGTGCCAGCAGTGAAGTCGGACAGGGGGCGAGCTGGGGCTACACCTTC,CASSEVGQGASWGYTF
TRBD2,TRBV6-5,NA,TRBJ2-7,TGTGCCAGCCAAGACCGGGGGGGGTCGGGGTACGAGCAGTACTTC,CASQDRGGSGYEQYF
NA,TRBV5-1,NA,TRBJ2-3,TGCGCCAGCGCCGGGGGATCTAGCACAGATACGCAGTATTTT,CASAGGSSTDTQYF
TRBD1,TRBV29-1,once,TRBJ1-5,TGCAGCGCGGGGGACAGGGGGACGACCCAGCATTTT,CSAGDRGTTQHF
TRBD1,TRBV5-1,once,TRBJ1-2,TGCGCCAGCAGCTTGGCCGGGACAGGGAACTATGGCTACACCTTC,CASSLAGTGNYGYTF
TRBD2,TRBV11-2,NA,TRBJ2-3,TGTGCCAGCAGCTTAGGGGCTAGTAGCGGGGGTTCAAGGGGAGATACGCAGTATTTT,CASSLGASSGGSRGDTQYF
NA,TRBV9,NA,TRBJ1-1,TGTGCCAGCAGCGTAGAGATTTTCGGCGAAGCTTTCTTT,CASSVEIFGEAFF
TRBD2,TRBV5-4,NA,TRBJ2-3,TGTGCCAGCAGCTTGACTAGCGGGGGAGCAGATACGCAGTATTTT,CASSLTSGGADTQYF
TRBD1,TRBV14,once,TRBJ2-2,TGTGCCAGCAGCCGACGACAGGGGGGACGGGAGCTGTTTTTT,CASSRRQGGRELFF
TRBD1,TRBV5-6,NA,TRBJ2-7,TGTGCCAGCGACCGACAGGGGGCGTACTACGAGCAGTACTTC,CASDRQGAYYEQYF
NA,TRBV18,NA,TRBJ2-5,TGTGCCAGCTCACCACCGGCTCGGGGGGAGACCCAGTACTTC,CASSPPARGETQYF
NA,TRBV27,once,TRBJ1-1,TGTGCCAGCAGTGCGGGCCGGAGGGACACTGAAGCTTTCTTT,CASSAGRRDTEAFF
TRBD1,TRBV6-1,NA,TRBJ2-4,TGTGCCAGCAGTGCAGACAGGGAGAAAAACATTCAGTACTTC,CASSADREKNIQYF
NA,TRBV4-2,NA,TRBJ1-2,TGTGCCAGCAGCCAAACTGTGCACTATGGCTACACCTTC,CASSQTVHYGYTF
TRBD1,TRBV4-1,NA,TRBJ1-1,TGCGCCAGCAGCCGCAATCCACCTTTGAGGGCAGGGGGGAACACTGAAGCTTTCTTT,CASSRNPPLRAGGNTEAFF
NA,TRBV2,NA,TRBJ1-5,TGTGCCAGCAGTGAAAGCTTAGGGGGGGACCAGCCCCAGCATTTT,CASSESLGGDQPQHF
NA,TRBV7-8,NA,TRBJ1-5,TGTGCCAGCAGCTTTCGGGGGATCCATCAGCCCCAGCATTTT,CASSFRGIHQPQHF
NA,TRBV18,NA,TRBJ2-5,TGTGCCAGCTCACCAGACTTAACAGAGACCCAGTACTTC,CASSPDLTETQYF
TRBD2,TRBV27,NA,TRBJ2-3,TGTGCCAGCCGGCGGGGGTACATAACAGATACGCAGTATTTT,CASRRGYITDTQYF
TRBD1,TRBV7-2,NA,TRBJ2-1,TGTGCCAGCAGCTTGGCAGGGGGCGGCGGGCAGTTCTTC,CASSLAGGGGQFF
TRBD2,TRBV10-2,NA,TRBJ2-1,TGCGCCAGCAGGATCGGACTAGCGGGGGGGGGTGAGCAGTTCTTC,CASRIGLAGGGEQFF
NA,TRBV28,NA,TRBJ2-3,TGTGCCAGCAGTTACAGCCCGTACACAGATACGCAGTATTTT,CASSYSPYTDTQYF
NA,TRBV4-3,NA,TRBJ2-5,TGCGCCAGCAGCCAGGGACCCCCTTCGACCCAGTACTTC,CASSQGPPSTQYF
NA,TRBV15,NA,TRBJ2-2,TGTGCCACCAGATTTACATCGACTGCGAACACCGGGGAGCTGTTTTTT,CATRFTSTANTGELFF
TRBD1,TRBV5-1,NA,TRBJ2-5,TGCGCCAGCAGCTCTAAACAGGGGGCCGCGGAGACCCAGTACTTC,CASSSKQGAAETQYF
NA,TRBV28,NA,TRBJ2-7,TGTGCCAGCAGTTCCTTCTACGAGCAGTACTTC,CASSSFYEQYF
TRBD2,TRBV7-2,few,TRBJ2-1,TGTGCCAGCAGCTTCCCCCCCGGTAGCGGGCCCTACAATGAGCAGTTCTTC,CASSFPPGSGPYNEQFF
NA,TRBV10-3,NA,TRBJ1-2,TGTGCCATCAGTGAGGAGGTCCTGACCCATGGCTACACCTTC,CAISEEVLTHGYTF
NA,TRBV5-1,NA,TRBJ1-6,TGCGCCAGCAGCCTAAACGCGAGGGTTGTAAATTCACCCCTCCACTTT,CASSLNARVVNSPLHF
NA,TRBV6-5,NA,TRBJ1-1,TGTGCCAGCAGAGGGTTATCATTAACTGAAGCTTTCTTT,CASRGLSLTEAFF
NA,TRBV6-5,once,TRBJ1-1,TGTGCCACCAAACCACCATCGACAGTGAACACTGAAGCTTTCTTT,CATKPPSTVNTEAFF
TRBD2,TRBV6-1,few,TRBJ2-3,TGTGCCAGCAGTGAACCCCGGGCCGACAGCGGGGGGGCCGCAGATACGCAGTATTTT,CASSEPRADSGGAADTQYF
NA,TRBV10-3,NA,TRBJ2-1,TGTGCCATCAGTGAGCCCAGGGACGGGAGCTCCTACAATGAGCAGTTCTTC,CAISEPRDGSSYNEQFF
NA,TRBV20-1,NA,TRBJ1-1,TGCAGTGCCACGACAGTTATGAGGGCTTTCTTT,CSATTVMRAFF
TRBD1,TRBV7-2,NA,TRBJ2-7,TGTGCCAGCAGCTTTGGGACAGGGGGCTACGAGCAGTACTTC,CASSFGTGGYEQYF
NA,TRBV7-2,NA,TRBJ1-2,TGTGCCAGCAGCCCTCGGGGAGGGATCTATGGCTACACCTTC,CASSPRGGIYGYTF
TRBD2,TRBV11-2,NA,TRBJ2-1,TGTGCCAGCAGTAGCCCTAGCCGACTAGCGGGGGGGCTGTACAATGAGCAGTTCTTC,CASSSPSRLAGGLYNEQFF
NA,TRBV5-6,NA,TRBJ1-2,TGTGCCAGCAGCTTGGGGTGGGTCCGGCTTGGCTACACCTTC,CASSLGWVRLGYTF
TRBD1,TRBV7-2,NA,TRBJ2-7,TGTGCCAGCAGCCACAGGACAGGGACCTACGAGCAGTACTTC,CASSHRTGTYEQYF
TRBD1,TRBV7-6,NA,TRBJ1-1,TGTGCCAGCAGCTTACAGACAGGGTGGAACACTGAAGCTTTCTTT,CASSLQTGWNTEAFF
TRBD1,TRBV6-5,NA,TRBJ2-7,TGTGCCAGCTCCGGGACAGTTTTCCACGAGCAGTACTTC,CASSGTVFHEQYF
NA,TRBV5-6,NA,TRBJ1-5,TGTGCCAGCAGCTCGAGAGGATCGGACGGGGGTCAGCCCCAGCATTTT,CASSSRGSDGGQPQHF
TRBD1,TRBV19,NA,TRBJ2-7,TGTGCCAGTAGTATCGGGACAGGGCTAGGCGAGCAGTACTTC,CASSIGTGLGEQYF
NA,TRBV7-2,NA,TRBJ1-3,TGTGCCAGCAGCTTAGCCGGGGGGCGAGACACCATATATTTT,CASSLAGGRDTIYF